The present T cell receptor beta chain was sequenced within a study of control samples from healthy donors and cancer patients. Assay: immunoSEQ multiplex PCR; the TCRdb copy retains only in-frame clones and omits some. The data contain about 90,000 clones, 90% of them singletons. CDR1 is SGHNT and CDR2 is YYREEE in the germline V gene (reference sequence). The CDR3 length is 14 residues. The V end was cut by 4 bases, the J end by 2 bases, with 13 bases between. This sequence originates from a woman under 30 in good health. Material: blood. The rearrangement links TRBV5-4 to TRBJ2-7; either TRBD1 or TRBD2 may fit D (6 bases each). CDR3: CASSGGPKPYEQYF. CDR3 sequence (DNA): TGTGCCAGCAGCGGGGGGCCGAAGCCCTACGAGCAGTACTTC.